Listed below are T cell receptor beta chains from one sample, sequenced in a study of T cells in Graves' hyperthyroidism and ophthalmopathy. From the multiplex PCR reads, TCRdb called clonotypes with MiXCR, one entry per CDR3 protein. The repertoire holds about 380,000 distinct CDR3 sequences, with about 13% as singletons. Sequencing was done on a sample of blood. These receptors were collected from a young man with Graves' hyperthyroidism that later progressed to Graves' ophthalmopathy. CDR3s leave out the opening cysteine and the closing phenylalanine or tryptophan. The D gene is left open where the match is weak. Rows give clone size only sometimes, using once, few, many, or a class for an expanded clone.

13	-	TRBV11-2	many	TRBJ1-5	ASSLGENSNQPQH
13	TRBD1	TRBV3-1	-	TRBJ1-2	ASSQWDRLFYGYT
10	-	TRBV9	-	TRBJ1-6	ASSVGASPLH
14	TRBD2	TRBV7-2	many	TRBJ2-1	ASRSPSGGFYNEQF
15	-	TRBV12-3/TRBV12-4	many	TRBJ2-3	ASSLGRNRMAPDTQY
11	TRBD1	TRBV6-1	many	TRBJ1-1	ASRRTGGKEAF
14	TRBD1	TRBV2	many	TRBJ2-7	ASSEAYGQAVYEQY
10	-	TRBV3-1	few	TRBJ2-4	ASSLDSNIQY
14	-	TRBV6-6	many	TRBJ2-2	ASSYERFPNTGELF
12	-	TRBV29-1	-	TRBJ2-3	SVDLGLGTDTQY
13	-	TRBV28	many	TRBJ2-5	ASSLFRGGYETQY
9	-	TRBV6-1	many	TRBJ1-1	ASTSYTEAF
12	-	TRBV20-1	many	TRBJ2-7	SARIQGSSYEQY
12	-	TRBV20-1	-	TRBJ1-3	SARFPLGRCTIY
14	TRBD2	TRBV7-6	many	TRBJ2-2	ASKNRLAGNTGELF
12	TRBD2	TRBV7-9	few	TRBJ2-2	ASSLRTSPGELF
13	-	TRBV5-1	many	TRBJ2-3	ASSLGQAGSDTQY
13	-	TRBV24-1	-	TRBJ2-2	ATSGWDLNTGELF
15	TRBD2	TRBV13	-	TRBJ2-7	ASRSRGGLGSPYEQY
15	TRBD2	TRBV7-2	many	TRBJ2-3	ASSLELRGGRADTQY
12	TRBD2	TRBV28	few	TRBJ2-1	ASRGTSGGDEQF
11	-	TRBV11-1	many	TRBJ2-7	ASSSQGPYEQY
12	-	TRBV27	-	TRBJ2-5	ASSPRTRVETQY
11	-	TRBV18	-	TRBJ2-5	ASSGGLQETQY
12	-	TRBV18	-	TRBJ2-1	ASSRPISYNEQF
16	TRBD1	TRBV6-1	many	TRBJ1-5	ASSDQDRGYFGNQPQH
12	TRBD1	TRBV3-1	many	TRBJ1-2	ASSHINRGGGYT
16	TRBD1	TRBV10-3	-	TRBJ1-5	AISESPGQGMSNQPQH
13	-	TRBV7-3	few	TRBJ2-1	ASSFFGGAGNEQF
12	TRBD1	TRBV3-1	few	TRBJ2-7	ASSQENRGHEQY
12	-	TRBV6-1	-	TRBJ2-7	ASSRARTLYEQY
13	TRBD2	TRBV6-1	few	TRBJ2-5	ASRVSGALPGTQY
14	-	TRBV5-6	many	TRBJ1-5	ASSLGGGWGNQPQH
12	TRBD1	TRBV3-1	few	TRBJ1-6	ASRRQGGNSPLH
12	TRBD1	TRBV6-2/TRBV6-3	few	TRBJ1-5	ASHEQGTLQPQH
11	-	TRBV5-8	many	TRBJ2-5	ASSKDGQETQY
13	TRBD2	TRBV7-2	many	TRBJ2-7	ASSYSGGQSYEQY
12	-	TRBV12-5	-	TRBJ1-1	ASGLVLRNTEAF
12	-	TRBV6-2/TRBV6-3	-	TRBJ1-6	ASRMGLAGSPLH
13	-	TRBV6-1	few	TRBJ1-3	ASSELRDYRNTIY
11	-	TRBV12-3/TRBV12-4	many	TRBJ1-4	ASQRGLFEKLF
11	-	TRBV27	few	TRBJ1-2	ASMHPTNYGYT
14	-	TRBV3-1	many	TRBJ1-1	ASSLQGPSMGTEAF
12	-	TRBV28	many	TRBJ2-7	ASLKGRVSYEQY
14	-	TRBV20-1	-	TRBJ2-3	SATAGETSFTDAQY
15	-	TRBV5-1	-	TRBJ2-7	ASSLVRVGYGSYEQY
13	-	TRBV5-1	-	TRBJ2-5	ASSLVAREAETQY
14	TRBD2	TRBV7-7	many	TRBJ2-5	ASSLFTSGAQETQY
12	TRBD1	TRBV28	-	TRBJ1-2	ASFRQGASYGYT